This passage covers 15 T cell receptor beta chains from one sample sequenced in a study of blood T cell repertoires in COVID-19. The method was immunoSEQ multiplex PCR; TCRdb's version includes in-frame clones alone and lacks a portion of them. The data show 200,000 to 250,000 clones, with just under 85% seen just once and 14% to 15% held by the top ten. Sequencing was performed on PBMCs or T cells enriched from blood (not recorded which). These receptors came from a man aged 40-49 years who had recovered from COVID-19.

This chain connects TRBV28 to TRBJ1-5; 10 positions agree with TRBD1. J was trimmed by 4 bases and V by 6 bases; bases with no gene match: 6. This CDR3 contains 15 residues. CDR1 MDHEN and CDR2 SYDVKM come from the germline V gene. CDR3 nucleotides: TGTGCCAGCAGATCACCGGGACAGGGGAATCAGCCCCAGCATTTT. This encodes CASRSPGQGNQPQHF.

This clone was picked up one time. The CDR3 DNA reads TGTGCCAGCTCACCAGACGGCCAGGGGGTCGAGCAGTACTTC. This encodes CASSPDGQGVEQYF. The gene calls are TRBV18 and TRBJ2-7; 7 bases fit TRBD1. Germline V CDR1 and CDR2: KGHSH, LQKENI. This CDR3 has 14 amino acids. V was pared by 2 bases and J by 6 bases, with 7 bases of the junction left unmatched.

The table lists this clone with a count of one. The V gene is TRBV4-1, the J gene TRBJ1-2; TRBD1 might be the D (5 bases). The CDR3 extends over 13 amino acids. Germline V gene sequence: CDR1 MGHRA, CDR2 YSYEKL. Trimming removed 0 bases at V and 3 bases at J, with 5 bases between. The CDR3 spells CASSQDRDYGYTF. The CDR3 DNA follows: TGCGCCAGCAGCCAAGACAGGGACTATGGCTACACCTTC.

A remark on this clone: The DNA is omitted, as the CDR3 cannot be located on it reliably, and the CDR3 follows TCRdb's listing. This chain uses TRBV29-1 with TRBJ1-2; the table's D call of TRBD1 was not tested on the DNA. The CDR3 totals 13 residues, both ends included. Germline V CDR1 and CDR2: SQVTM, ANQGSEA. CDR3 region: CSVGPGQSYGYTF.

The chain links TRBV6-5 to TRBJ2-1, with 7 bases fitting TRBD2. The V gene's germline CDR1 is MNHEY and CDR2 SVGAGI. Trimming at V came to 6 bases and at J to 8 bases, leaving 10 bases not matched to a gene. The CDR3 totals 14 residues. The CDR3, as DNA: TGTGCCAGCAGCCGGCGGCGGGGGATGTATGAGCAGTTCTTC. Residues: CASSRRRGMYEQFF.

This chain joins TRBV3-1 (or the pseudogene TRBV3-2) and TRBJ1-6; no reliable D call. Between the trimmed V and J ends, which lost 1 base and 9 bases, there was a span of 16 bases. The CDR3 sequence is 16 residues long. The germline V gene encodes CDR1 LGHDT and CDR2 YNNKEL (reference sequence). The CDR3 loop is CASSQVNSLVGSPLHF. As DNA, the CDR3 is TGTGCCAGCAGCCAAGTAAATAGCCTGGTCGGTTCACCCCTCCACTTT.

V is TRBV28 and J is TRBJ2-2; 7 bases line up with TRBD2. This CDR3 is 14 amino acids long. V shed 8 bases and J 1 base; nucleotides not matched to a gene: 4. Germline loops: CDR1 MDHEN, CDR2 SYDVKM. Here the CDR3 reads CASGLVVNTGELFF. In DNA, the CDR3 is TGTGCCAGCGGACTAGTGGTGAACACCGGGGAGCTGTTTTTT.

The V and J genes are TRBV28 and TRBJ1-6; 9 positions agree with TRBD1. Germline V gene lookup returns CDR1 MDHEN and CDR2 SYDVKM. The trim removed 5 bases at V and 8 bases at J, leaving 4 bases unmatched. The CDR3 spans 14 residues. In DNA form, the CDR3 reads TGTGCCAGCAGTCGGGACAGGGAGCATTCACCCCTCCACTTT. Amino acid sequence: CASSRDREHSPLHF.

The chain joins TRBV6-5 to TRBJ2-1, with D tentatively TRBD1 (5 bases). The CDR3 consists of 15 residues. Germline CDR1 is MNHEY and CDR2 is SVGAGI. V lost 0 bases and J 3 bases, leaving 9 bases between the germline ends. In DNA form, the CDR3 reads TGTGCCAGCAGTTACTCCCAGGGTAACTACAATGAGCAGTTCTTC. This gives the protein CASSYSQGNYNEQFF.

This CDR3 reads CASNWDRVEPNEQFF. As DNA, the CDR3 is TGTGCCAGCAACTGGGACAGGGTGGAACCAAATGAGCAGTTCTTC. V and J are TRBV2 and TRBJ2-1; 9 bases are a match to TRBD1. The CDR3 is 15 amino acids. After removal of 7 bases from V and 7 bases from J, the junction contained 11 bases not matched to a gene. CDR1 is SNHLY and CDR2 is FYNNEI in the germline V gene. The variable domain in full, completed from reference TRBV2 and TRBJ2-1, reads EPEVTQTPSHQVTQMGQEVILRCVPISNHLYFYWYRQILGQKVEFLVSFYNNEISEKSEIFDDQFSVERPDGSNFTLKIRSTKLEDSAMYFCASNWDRVEPNEQFFGPGTRLTVL.

The chain links TRBV7-2 to TRBJ2-3; no clear D. Germline V CDR1 and CDR2: SGHTA, FQGNSA. CDR3 length: 14 amino acids. V was pared by 3 bases and J by 2 bases, with 9 bases between. In nucleotides, the CDR3 is TGTGCCAGCAGCTTTGCAAGACTCACAGATACGCAGTATTTT. Translated, it gives CASSFARLTDTQYF.

The V gene is TRBV27, the J gene TRBJ2-7, with D possibly being TRBD2 (5 bases). Germline assignment: CDR1 MNHEY and CDR2 SMNVEV (reference sequence). The V end lost 5 bases, the J end lost 2 bases, and 13 bases lay between the germline ends. The CDR3 runs 14 residues. The chain's CDR3 is CASSLRDAPYEQYF. In DNA form, the CDR3 reads TGTGCCAGCAGTCTGAGGGATGCCCCCTACGAGCAGTACTTC.

The genes are TRBV7-2 and TRBJ2-5; no clear D gene. V was cut by 1 base and J by 7 bases, with 13 bases left in between. Per germline, CDR1 SGHTA and CDR2 FQGNSA. The CDR3 is 14 amino acids. CDR3 nucleotide sequence: TGTGCCAGCAGCTTAGGGATAGCTACGGTGACCCAGTACTTC. It yields the protein CASSLGIATVTQYF. Complete variable domain (other parts from reference TRBV7-2 and TRBJ2-5): GAGVSQSPSNKVTEKGKDVELRCDPISGHTALYWYRQSLGQGLEFLIYFQGNSAPDKSGLPSDRFSAERTGGSVSTLTIQRTQQEDSAVYLCASSLGIATVTQYFGPGTRLLVL.

The chain uses TRBV7-9 and TRBJ2-5; TRBD2 aligns across 9 bases. The CDR3 is 17 amino acids. From germline, CDR1 is SEHNR and CDR2 FQNEAQ (reference sequence). Trimming removed 1 base from V and 1 base from J; junction bases left unmatched: 7. The CDR3 DNA follows: TGTGCCAGCAGCTTAGGAGGGTTAGCGGGGGCCCAAGAGACCCAGTACTTC. Its translation: CASSLGGLAGAQETQYF.

The chain has TRBV3-1 (or the pseudogene TRBV3-2) and TRBJ1-1, with D unresolved. Germline CDR1 reads LGHDT; CDR2 reads YNNKEL (reference sequence). Trimming left V 1 base short and J 5 bases short, with 11 bases between. The CDR3 runs to 14 residues. Written as DNA, the CDR3 is TGTGCCAGCAGCCAAGTGATGATAGAGACTGAAGCTTTCTTT. It encodes CASSQVMIETEAFF.